The entry below describes one TCR beta chain. It lacks a known antigen. Within one base of it there is no much larger clone, and no base qualities were kept. There are 16 amino acids in the CDR3, from cysteine to phenylalanine inclusive. Kept here is only the CDR3 DNA, which spans 48 bases and is read in frame from base 1. Per the germline V gene (reference sequence), SEHNR is the CDR1 and FQNEAQ is the CDR2. V is trimmed back by 1 base and J by 5 bases, and the junction contains 6 bases that no gene match accounts for. This entry belongs to a study of long-term antiretroviral therapy in people with HIV (dated by TCRdb to between 2021 and 2022). As for the study more broadly: The earliest samples were collected about a decade before the 2015 WHO recommendation for immediate ART, when ART was typically delayed until CD4 counts fell. Of the approximately 30 participants with HIV, fewer than twelve were female. Whether ART initiation and durable HIV suppression were associated with changes in peripheral blood TRB repertoire composition and diversity was tested in a retrospective serial study. The cohort contributed fewer than 200 cryopreserved PBMC samples from about 29 adults with confirmed HIV infection, collected serially over a mean of approximately 6 years (range 1-12). No cross-contamination during QIAcube processing turned up in test extractions that ran a monoclonal T-cell line alongside 33 polyclonal samples.

The immunoSEQ hsTCRB v3.0 assay was used at survey level resolution for TRB variable region sequencing. TRB sequencing targeted a depth of about 40,000-50,000 T-cell genomes per sample. An Illumina MiSeq with a v3 150-cycle kit was used to sequence the pooled TRB libraries. As for the authors' bioinformatics: Analysis of repertoires was carried out in R inside a reproducible Nextflow workflow spanning QC, data transformation and analysis. Custom analyses were implemented in LymphoSeq2, an R package for AIRR-Seq data exploration. A handful of samples that yielded fewer than 5000 total TRB sequences were excluded, so that approximately 200 HIV repertoires were analyzed. Among the roughly 190 retained HIV repertoires, under 65 were collected before ART initiation and 120 to 130 after ART initiation. Each repertoire was downsampled to 5000 TRB nucleotide sequences, and summary statistics were averaged across 100 downsampling iterations. Only TRB sequences with CDR3 regions of at least seven amino acids were retained for analysis. Diversity was assessed using a clonality score derived from Shannon entropy and using the Gini coefficient. In repertoire networks, the top 5000 CDR3 amino acid sequences were linked whenever an edit distance of one separated two sequences. For TRB CDR3 amino acid sequences, GLIPH2 was used to predict antigen specificity groups and MHC restriction. CDR3 amino acid sequences were matched against VDJdb and McPAS-TCR to flag known CMV, EBV, HIV or tissue antigen associations. Pre-ART, post-ART and control groups were compared with Wilcoxon signed-rank tests and Holm-Bonferroni correction. The source is immuneACCESS, and TCRdb retained only in-frame sequences with V and J called. Part of the clones is not carried over; for the studies checked, unresolved V genes explain less than half of this, and the remainder is unexplained. V, J and clone size are those of that table, while D and trimming were read from the DNA. In this sample the table shows around 30,000 clones, 85% of which occur a single time. The ten most abundant clones make up 8% to 10% of the sample.

Paper-wide results and their limitations: Starting ART was linked to a significant rise in TRB diversity, yet even after long-term ART the diversity remained significantly lower than in transplant donor controls. Samples dated from the mid-2000s to the late 2010s, and the ART regimens used may be less effective than current ones. Owing to limited PBMC availability, only the TCR beta chain was sequenced, without alpha chain pairing. Because pre-ART samples had limited cell numbers, unsorted PBMC were profiled rather than sorted CD4+ and CD8+ T cells. Expanded TRB clones identified before ART initiation dominated the repertoire at all time points, although this dominance fluctuated and declined in many PLHIV after ART. No data were available on ART adherence, viral resistance or therapy changes, limiting inferences about post-ART repertoire changes. Compared with controls, HIV repertoires had narrower CDR3 length ranges, and the network structure pointed to an antigen-experienced repertoire that shifted only slightly toward naive after ART.

To be included, a participant needed at least one PBMC sample from before ART initiation plus at least two post-ART samples. All participants with HIV were treated in the United States of America. Before DNA extraction, cryopreserved samples of roughly 0.85-10 million PBMC were thawed and washed. At the time of the earliest PBMC sample for each participant with HIV, ages ranged from about 20 to 55 years. PBMC samples from each participant spanned 1-4 timepoints before ART initiation and 2-8 timepoints after ART initiation, with a median of 7 samples. For every participant, serial HIV viral load, CD4+ T-cell count, ART history and demographic data were obtained. Using a Qiagen kit on a QIAcube, genomic DNA was extracted from unsorted PBMC, with samples processed in batches of 12.

The sample consisted of unsorted PBMCs, taken 2.3 years after starting antiretroviral therapy. This chain joins TRBV7-9 to TRBJ1-4, with 8 central nucleotides matching TRBD1. This receptor was taken from a man in his forties with HIV. At the DNA level, the sequence is TGTGCCAGCAGCTTAGGGCAACAGGGGGAGAATGAAAAACTGTTTTTT. Its protein reads: CASSLGQQGENEKLFF.